This is a list of T cell receptor beta chains from one sample in a study of cytomegalovirus exposure and HLA in healthy donors. Sequencing used immunoSEQ multiplex PCR; TCRdb keeps in-frame clones, though not all of them. The sample has some 210,000 clones; roughly 80% are singletons. Sequences were obtained from PBMCs. The source of these receptors is a young woman in good health and CMV-seropositive. Each CDR3 is given with its conserved first and last residue.

V gene: TRBV6-6; J gene: TRBJ2-5; CDR3 protein: CASSSRAGGTETQYF
V gene: TRBV25-1; J gene: TRBJ2-1; CDR3 protein: CASSEPYIAGGQNEQFF
V gene: TRBV6-1; J gene: TRBJ1-3; CDR3 protein: CASSVGQGFGNTIYF
V gene: TRBV6-5; J gene: TRBJ2-5; CDR3 protein: CASRPLDQETQYF
V gene: TRBV6-5; J gene: TRBJ2-2; CDR3 protein: CASSYSGTGTGELFF
V gene: TRBV5-1; J gene: TRBJ2-1; CDR3 protein: CASSLSDYNEQFF
V gene: TRBV18; J gene: TRBJ1-1; CDR3 protein: CASSLLQGNTEAFF
V gene: TRBV10-3; J gene: TRBJ1-6; CDR3 protein: CAISDAGTGINSPLHF
V gene: TRBV30; J gene: TRBJ1-4; CDR3 protein: CAWSKNRVANEKLFF
V gene: TRBV19; J gene: TRBJ2-7; CDR3 protein: CASKPGGTGSYEQYF
V gene: TRBV28; J gene: TRBJ2-1; CDR3 protein: CASSPDYNEQFF
V gene: TRBV27; J gene: TRBJ1-1; CDR3 protein: CASSLQGANTEAFF
V gene: TRBV25-1; J gene: TRBJ2-7; CDR3 protein: CASSGLYQASYEQYF
V gene: TRBV11-2; J gene: TRBJ2-3; CDR3 protein: CASSFSSGLDTQYF
V gene: TRBV2; J gene: TRBJ2-5; CDR3 protein: CASRPTGPQETQYF
V gene: TRBV7-3; J gene: TRBJ2-3; CDR3 protein: CASSFRRLAGGSDTQYF
V gene: TRBV4-1; J gene: TRBJ1-1; CDR3 protein: CASSQDRDSEAFF
V gene: TRBV6-6; J gene: TRBJ1-1; CDR3 protein: CASIPGQGGHTEAFF
V gene: TRBV4-3; J gene: TRBJ2-7; CDR3 protein: CASSQGGGLGYEQYF
V gene: TRBV28; J gene: TRBJ2-3; CDR3 protein: CASSGGGGADTQYF
V gene: TRBV14; J gene: TRBJ1-2; CDR3 protein: CASSQPLRYGYTF
V gene: TRBV7-2; J gene: TRBJ2-3; CDR3 protein: CASSLGRPTDTQYF
V gene: TRBV18; J gene: TRBJ1-3; CDR3 protein: CASSPRTGTTGNTIYF
V gene: TRBV1; J gene: TRBJ2-1; CDR3 protein: CTSSHGTSGSMNEQFF
V gene: TRBV19; J gene: TRBJ2-7; CDR3 protein: CASRLAGGLDEQYF
V gene: TRBV9; J gene: TRBJ2-5; CDR3 protein: CASSTRTGRYETQYF
V gene: TRBV5-1; J gene: TRBJ2-1; CDR3 protein: CASSLEAGTYNEQFF
V gene: TRBV5-1; J gene: TRBJ2-3; CDR3 protein: CASIPTSGITDTQYF
V gene: TRBV25-1; J gene: TRBJ2-5; CDR3 protein: CASRPGEETQYF
V gene: TRBV5-1; J gene: TRBJ2-3; CDR3 protein: CASSPGTGSWAADTQYF
V gene: TRBV18; J gene: TRBJ2-7; CDR3 protein: CASSPVPLGTYTYEQYF
V gene: TRBV2; J gene: TRBJ1-1; CDR3 protein: CASSEVGTRGTEAFF
V gene: TRBV6-5; J gene: TRBJ1-2; CDR3 protein: CASTTHGGLYGYTF
V gene: TRBV5-1; J gene: TRBJ2-1; CDR3 protein: CASSLSQGFNEQFF
V gene: TRBV28; J gene: TRBJ2-6; CDR3 protein: CASRPRAWGANVLTF
V gene: TRBV19; J gene: TRBJ2-5; CDR3 protein: CASSPSGETQYF
V gene: TRBV13; J gene: TRBJ1-6; CDR3 protein: CASSQGSYNSPLHF
V gene: TRBV28; J gene: TRBJ2-7; CDR3 protein: CASTAGTYEQYF
V gene: TRBV7-9; J gene: TRBJ2-7; CDR3 protein: CASTSTQQASGRYYEQYF
V gene: TRBV29-1; J gene: TRBJ2-7; CDR3 protein: CSVGQDPYEQYF
V gene: TRBV7-9; J gene: TRBJ2-7; CDR3 protein: CASSLGTGLREQYF
V gene: TRBV11-1; J gene: TRBJ2-3; CDR3 protein: CASSQTGLAFVTDTQYF
V gene: TRBV30; J gene: TRBJ1-2; CDR3 protein: CALNVRKSNSGYTF
V gene: TRBV14; J gene: TRBJ2-7; CDR3 protein: CASSGGGYEQYF
V gene: TRBV18; J gene: TRBJ2-3; CDR3 protein: CASSTLLAAVDTQYF
V gene: TRBV5-1; J gene: TRBJ2-2; CDR3 protein: CASSGDRRTGELFF
V gene: TRBV7-3; J gene: TRBJ2-1; CDR3 protein: CASSLAGAYNEQFF
V gene: TRBV5-1; J gene: TRBJ2-5; CDR3 protein: CASSFFGQGQETQYF
V gene: TRBV2; J gene: TRBJ1-2; CDR3 protein: CASSERGGGYTF
V gene: TRBV5-4; J gene: TRBJ2-1; CDR3 protein: CASLGTGDNEQFF
V gene: TRBV7-2; J gene: TRBJ1-2; CDR3 protein: CASSFRRDYGYTF
V gene: TRBV28; J gene: TRBJ1-4; CDR3 protein: CASSGKGALSEKLFF
V gene: TRBV7-2; J gene: TRBJ2-6; CDR3 protein: CASSLSASGANVLTF
V gene: TRBV2; J gene: TRBJ2-5; CDR3 protein: CASSWEEETQYF
V gene: TRBV23-1; J gene: TRBJ2-3; CDR3 protein: CVSSPQSPPTGESDTQYF
V gene: TRBV6-5; J gene: TRBJ1-1; CDR3 protein: CASGLRNTEAFF
V gene: TRBV15; J gene: TRBJ1-2; CDR3 protein: CATSRTGEAGYTF